Here is one T cell receptor (beta chain) with its context. Its antigen remains unidentified. The run depth of the assay was deep. Here immunoSEQ multiplex PCR was the method, and the copy in TCRdb shows in-frame clones only, minus some. The sample lists 2,500,000 or so clones, just under 95% occurring once. The data were obtained in a study of shared clonotypes between healthy human individuals. Study conclusions and caveats: In having few donors, the study represented limited genetic and exposure-history diversity. Sharing across a few donors was seen in 4% to 6.5% of naive CD4 clonotypes.

Sequenced material: naive CD4+ T cells from PBMCs. Regarding subset: CD45RA+ positively selected. This clonotype was sampled from a man between 18 and 29 years old in good health. Some clones in this sample may be carry-over from other donors' samples.

CDR3 nucleotide sequence: TGTGCCAGCAGCCTAAGGACAGGGGGGCCGAACACTGAAGCTTTCTTT. This gives the protein CASSLRTGGPNTEAFF. This rearrangement joins TRBV5-4 to TRBJ1-1; 10 bases line up with TRBD1. The germline V gene has CDR1 SGHNT and CDR2 YYREEE (reference sequence). Trimming took 4 bases from V and 1 from J; bases not matched to a gene: 7. The CDR3 loop spans 16 amino acids. The whole variable domain, remainder taken from reference TRBV5-4 and TRBJ1-1, is ETGVTQSPTHLIKTRGQQVTLRCSSQSGHNTVSWYQQALGQGPQFIFQYYREEENGRGNFPPRFSGLQFPNYSSELNVNALELDDSALYLCASSLRTGGPNTEAFFGQGTRLTVV.